This passage covers 18 T cell receptor beta chains from one sample sequenced in a study of beta chain features in type 1 diabetes. The sequenced template was cDNA made from the entire isolated RNA. Only in-frame clones appear in the TCRdb table, and some are missing; sequencing was by immunoSEQ multiplex PCR. Among around 330,000 clones listed, 9.5% to 11% were seen once. Specimen: naive CD4+ T cells from blood. Every receptor here comes from a woman under 40 in good health.

This clone was detected only a few times. Other nucleotide sequences in the sample specify the same CDR3. The V gene is TRBV11-2, the J gene TRBJ2-3, with TRBD2 matching 14 bases. Per germline, CDR1 SGHAT and CDR2 FQNNGV. This CDR3 has 16 residues. The junction had 5 bases not matched to a gene; V was cut back by 5 bases and J by 4 bases. CDR3: CASSLRLAGGADTQYF. The CDR3 DNA reads as TGTGCCAGCAGCCTCAGACTAGCGGGAGGGGCAGATACGCAGTATTTT.

This chain links TRBV10-3 with TRBJ2-7, with D possibly being TRBD2 (6 bases). The CDR3 runs 13 residues. The ends were cut back, 7 bases at V and 1 base at J, with 11 bases in the middle. Germline V gene sequence: CDR1 ENHRY, CDR2 SYGVKD. The CDR3 nucleotides read TGTGCCATCACCGCAGGAGGGTCCTACGAGCAGTACTTC. It encodes CAITAGGSYEQYF.

The chain carries TRBV18 and TRBJ1-2; 8 bases are shared with TRBD1. Trimming cost V 1 base and J 2 bases; bases outside gene matches: 3. Germline V gene lookup returns CDR1 KGHSH and CDR2 LQKENI. The CDR3 spans 15 residues. The CDR3 DNA follows: TGTGCCAGCTCACCACGGCAGGGGGCGAACTATGGCTACACCTTC. Protein product: CASSPRQGANYGYTF.

V usage is TRBV2 and J usage is TRBJ2-7, with 9 bases matching TRBD2. The CDR3 runs 13 residues. V dropped 8 bases and J dropped 3; count of bases not matched to a gene: 5. The germline CDR1 and CDR2 sequences are SNHLY and FYNNEI. The CDR3 DNA reads as TGTGCCAGCGCGACTAGCGGAAACTACGAGCAGTACTTC. This translates into CASATSGNYEQYF.

This clone was seen a handful of times. The chain has TRBV7-9 and TRBJ2-2, with D uncertain. Germline V CDR1 and CDR2: SEHNR, FQNEAQ (reference sequence). CDR3 length: 13 amino acids. V was cut by 8 bases and J by 7 bases, with 14 bases left in between. In DNA form, the CDR3 reads TGTGCCAGCGCCCCTTACAATGGCGGGGAGCTGTTTTTT. This codes for CASAPYNGGELFF.

V gene TRBV7-9 combines with J gene TRBJ2-5; 7 bases fit TRBD1. Per germline, CDR1 SEHNR and CDR2 FQNEAQ (reference sequence). Losses at the gene ends were 7 bases for V and 1 base for J; bases not matched to a gene: 6. The CDR3 is 14 residues long. Here the CDR3 DNA reads TGTGCCAGCACCTTTGACAGGGTCCAAGAGACCCAGTACTTC. Translation gives CASTFDRVQETQYF.

The chain carries TRBV19 and TRBJ2-2; D possibly corresponds to TRBD1 (8 bases). Trimming pared 3 bases from V and 2 bases from J, leaving 19 bases between. Germline values: CDR1 LNHDA, CDR2 SQIVND (reference sequence). There are 18 residues in the CDR3. The CDR3 DNA reads TGTGCCAGTAGTATTCTAGCGGCGGCAGGGGGCAACACCGGGGAGCTGTTTTTT. This encodes CASSILAAAGGNTGELFF.

This sequence joins TRBV18 and TRBJ2-1; D possibly corresponds to TRBD2 (6 bases). The CDR3 has 16 residues. Trimming shortened V by 8 bases and J by 0 bases, and 17 bases separated the two germline ends. The germline V gene has CDR1 KGHSH and CDR2 LQKENI. This chain's CDR3 is CASTMTLALSYNEQFF. CDR3 sequence (DNA): TGTGCCAGCACCATGACCCTAGCGCTCTCCTACAATGAGCAGTTCTTC.

Only a few counts were recorded for this clone. The chain has TRBV27 and TRBJ2-3; 7 nucleotides agree with TRBD2. J lost 1 base, V lost 3 bases, and 1 base had no gene match. The CDR3 consists of 14 residues. The germline gives CDR1 MNHEY, CDR2 SMNVEV (reference sequence). The CDR3 region has the DNA TGTGCCAGCAGTTTCCGGGGGGGCACAGATACGCAGTATTTT. Protein sequence: CASSFRGGTDTQYF.

This rearrangement joins TRBV18 to TRBJ1-1, with D perhaps matching TRBD1 (5 bases). Trimming removed 0 bases at V and 6 bases at J, with 11 bases between. Germline V CDR1 and CDR2: KGHSH, LQKENI. There are 14 residues in the CDR3. The CDR3 nucleotides read TGTGCCAGCTCACCACCGCGGGGCCACGCTGAAGCTTTCTTT. Its protein is CASSPPRGHAEAFF. Based on the CDR3 plus reference TRBV18 and TRBJ1-1, the full variable domain is NAGVMQNPRHLVRRRGQEARLRCSPMKGHSHVYWYRQLPEEGLKFMVYLQKENIIDESGMPKERFSAEFPKEGPSILRIQQVVRGDSAAYFCASSPPRGHAEAFFGQGTRLTVV.

V is TRBV28 and J is TRBJ2-7, with 10 bases lining up with TRBD2. The germline CDR1 and CDR2 sequences are MDHEN and SYDVKM. The CDR3 extends over 14 amino acids. Trimming removed 8 bases from V and 2 bases from J; junction bases left unmatched: 6. The CDR3 reads CASQTSGSAYEQYF. For the CDR3, the DNA is TGTGCCAGCCAGACTAGCGGGTCGGCCTACGAGCAGTACTTC.

The chain couples TRBV18 to TRBJ2-1; 11 nucleotides match TRBD2. CDR1 and CDR2 (germline): KGHSH, LQKENI. The CDR3 sequence is 17 residues long. J was trimmed by 7 bases and V by 4 bases; bases with no gene match: 12. CDR3 bases: TGTGCCAGCTCACGGGTACTAGCGGGAGATGAAAGGAATGAGCAGTTCTTC. It codes for CASSRVLAGDERNEQFF.

The gene calls are TRBV15 and TRBJ1-2; D possibly corresponds to TRBD1 (5 bases). Trimming left V 1 base short and J 6 bases short, with 15 bases between. Germline CDR1 and CDR2: LNHNV and YYDKDF (reference sequence). This CDR3 contains 15 residues. CDR3 nucleotide sequence: TGTGCCACCAGCAGAGGTCCGTCAGGGCGCGATGGCTACACCTTC. Translating gives CATSRGPSGRDGYTF.

This clone was counted a few times. The chain employs TRBV30 and TRBJ2-5, with 7 bases lining up with TRBD2. Germline CDR1 and CDR2: GTSNPN and SVGIG (reference sequence). This CDR3 has 15 amino acids. With 0 bases clipped from V and 5 bases from J, the junction kept 9 bases outside the gene matches. CDR3 bases: TGTGCCTGGAGTGTACAGGCGGGAGTGGAGGAGACCCAGTACTTC. This encodes CAWSVQAGVEETQYF. The full variable domain, with the rest looked up from reference TRBV30 and TRBJ2-5, is SQTIHQWPATLVQPVGSPLSLECTVEGTSNPNLYWYRQAAGRGLQLLFYSVGIGQISSEVPQNLSASRPQDRQFILSSKKLLLSDSGFYLCAWSVQAGVEETQYFGPGTRLLVL.

The genes are TRBV7-2 and TRBJ2-2, with D perhaps TRBD2 (6 bases). The CDR3 sequence is 14 residues long. Trimming cost V 1 base and J 6 bases, with 9 bases left between them. The V gene's germline CDR1 is SGHTA and CDR2 FQGNSA. The CDR3 DNA is TGTGCCAGCAGCTTAGTGGAGGGAGCCGGGGAGCTGTTTTTT. Amino acid sequence: CASSLVEGAGELFF.

The table lists this clone with a few counts. This rearrangement joins TRBV28 to TRBJ2-1, with TRBD2 matching over 11 bases. CDR3 length: 15 amino acids. J gave up 2 bases and V 5 bases, and 2 bases lay outside the gene matches. Germline assignment: CDR1 MDHEN and CDR2 SYDVKM. CDR3 in DNA: TGTGCCAGCAGTCTAGCGGGAGGAACCTACAATGAGCAGTTCTTC. Protein product: CASSLAGGTYNEQFF.

V usage is TRBV9 and J usage is TRBJ2-7; 12 bases are shared with TRBD1. Germline CDR1 reads SGDLS; CDR2 reads YYNGEE. The CDR3 contains 15 residues. J gave up 6 bases and V 0 bases, and 4 bases lay outside the gene matches. The CDR3 is CASSVEGTGGVEQYF. Written as DNA, the CDR3 is TGTGCCAGCAGCGTAGAAGGGACAGGGGGCGTCGAGCAGTACTTC.

The chain joins TRBV7-8 to TRBJ2-7; no definite D call. CDR1 is SGHVS, CDR2 FQNEAQ, per germline. The CDR3 covers 14 residues. V dropped 7 bases and J dropped 2 bases, with 15 bases sitting between them. The CDR3 bases are TGTGCCAGCACCCGGATGGAGACCACCTACGAGCAGTACTTC. Translated: CASTRMETTYEQYF. Drawing the rest from reference TRBV7-8 and TRBJ2-7, the complete variable domain is GAGVSQSPRYKVAKRGQDVALRCDPISGHVSLFWYQQALGQGPEFLTYFQNEAQLDKSGLPSDRFFAERPEGSVSTLKIQRTQQEDSAVYLCASTRMETTYEQYFGPGTRLTVT.